The T cell receptor beta chain under discussion was sequenced for a study of blood T cell repertoires in COVID-19. About the study: The origin of the acute and convalescent COVID-19 samples was the United States, Italy and Spain.

Study processing details: Cell counts per sample came from amplifying reference gene primers. The table came from immunoSEQ multiplex PCR; TCRdb's copy has only in-frame clones and leaves some out. The V and J calls and clone size come from that table; D and trimming were worked out from the DNA. There are about 160,000 clones in the sample; around 74% occur only once, and around 8.1% lies in the top ten. This clone was counted a single time. In germline, CDR1 is KGHSH, CDR2 LQKENI. The length of the CDR3 is 15 residues. V dropped 2 bases and J dropped 3 bases, with 10 bases sitting between them. The chain couples TRBV18 to TRBJ2-2; tentatively, D is TRBD1 (5 bases). This clonotype originated in a woman between 55 and 75 years old with COVID-19, enrolled during active disease. Specimen: peripheral blood. This CDR3 reads CASSPRGTDTGELFF. The CDR3, as DNA: TGTGCCAGCTCACCAAGGGGAACCGACACCGGGGAGCTGTTTTTT.